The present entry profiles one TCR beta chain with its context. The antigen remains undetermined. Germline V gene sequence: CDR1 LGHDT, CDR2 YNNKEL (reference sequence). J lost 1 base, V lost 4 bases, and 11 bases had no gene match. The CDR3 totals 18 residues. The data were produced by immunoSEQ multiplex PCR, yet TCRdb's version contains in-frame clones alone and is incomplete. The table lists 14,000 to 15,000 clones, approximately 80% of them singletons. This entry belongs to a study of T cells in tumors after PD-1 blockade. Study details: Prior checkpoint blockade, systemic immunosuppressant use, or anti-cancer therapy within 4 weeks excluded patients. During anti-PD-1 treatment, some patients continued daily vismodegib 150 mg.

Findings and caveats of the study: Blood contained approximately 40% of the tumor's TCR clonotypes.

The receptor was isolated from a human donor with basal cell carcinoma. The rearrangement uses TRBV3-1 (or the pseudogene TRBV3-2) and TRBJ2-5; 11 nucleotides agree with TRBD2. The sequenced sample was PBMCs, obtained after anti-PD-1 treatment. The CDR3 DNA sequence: TGTGCCAGCAGCCCAGGGACTAGCGGCTTTATCTCCCAAGAGACCCAGTACTTC. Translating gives CASSPGTSGFISQETQYF.